Below, 15 T cell receptor beta chains from the same sample are listed, as sequenced in a study of circulating CD8 cells and anti-PD-1 response in melanoma. Using 15 ng of total RNA, TCR libraries were made with the QIAseq Immune Repertoire TCR panel. A single record per CDR3 protein comes from TCRdb applying MiXCR to the reads. Counted here are some 750 distinct CDR3 sequences, around 13% occurring once; the ten biggest clones make up about 42%. From live CD3+CD8+TCRalphabeta+ cells, four PD-1 and/or TIGIT subsets were sorted. The sample was CD8+ T cells from PBMCs, taken at baseline or after one month of anti-PD-1 therapy (not recorded which). All receptors derive from a human donor with melanoma.

By proportion, this clonotype is large. The rearrangement links TRBV19 to TRBJ1-1; D uncertain. This CDR3 has 13 amino acids. V shed 5 bases and J shed 2 bases, with 9 bases lying between them. Germline assignment: CDR1 LNHDA and CDR2 SQIVND (reference sequence). CDR3 sequence: CASSLTTNTEAFF. In DNA form, the CDR3 reads TGTGCCAGTAGTCTGACGACAAACACTGAAGCTTTCTTT.

The chain has TRBV19 and TRBJ1-5, with D unclear. CDR1 is LNHDA, CDR2 SQIVND, per germline (reference sequence). The CDR3 totals 14 residues. The V end lost 7 bases, the J end lost 2 bases, and 12 bases lay between the germline ends. CDR3 nucleotide sequence: TGTGCCAGTACGCACCGGCGGGGCAATCAGCCCCAGCATTTT. Amino acids: CASTHRRGNQPQHF. Drawing the rest from reference TRBV19 and TRBJ1-5, the complete variable domain is DGGITQSPKYLFRKEGQNVTLSCEQNLNHDAMYWYRQDPGQGLRLIYYSQIVNDFQKGDIAEGYSVSREKKESFPLTVTSAQKNPTAFYLCASTHRRGNQPQHFGDGTRLSIL.

The rearrangement joins TRBV9 to TRBJ2-4, with 12 nucleotides matching TRBD2. This CDR3 is 16 amino acids long. Germline CDR1 reads SGDLS; CDR2 reads YYNGEE. J was trimmed by 6 bases and V by 0 bases; bases with no gene match: 4. CDR3 region: CASSVGPSGGANIQYF. The CDR3, as DNA: TGTGCCAGCAGCGTAGGTCCTAGCGGGGGGGCAAACATTCAGTACTTC.

This clonotype ranks as medium-sized. V gene TRBV6-1 combines with J gene TRBJ2-6; D is unresolved. In germline, CDR1 is MNHNS, CDR2 SASEGT. V shed 1 base and J shed 4 bases, with 8 bases lying between them. The CDR3 sequence is 15 residues long. CDR3 protein: CASSEDEAGANVLTF. DNA of the CDR3: TGTGCCAGCAGTGAAGACGAAGCGGGGGCCAACGTCCTGACTTTC.

This clonotype counts as medium-sized. The rearrangement links TRBV20-1 to TRBJ2-7, with 9 bases lining up with TRBD2. Germline V lookup: CDR1 DFQATT, CDR2 SNEGSKA (reference sequence). V trimming: 0 bases; J trimming: 3 bases; junction bases outside the gene matches: 9. The CDR3 is made up of 16 amino acids. CDR3 in DNA: TGCAGTGCTAGAGATTTAGCGGGAGCCCCCCTCTACGAGCAGTACTTC. Its protein is CSARDLAGAPLYEQYF.

This clonotype is large in the sample. V and J are TRBV19 and TRBJ2-4; D may correspond to TRBD1 or TRBD2 (5 bases each). Trimming removed 4 bases from V and 8 bases from J, with 15 bases in between. The CDR3 spans 14 residues. Per the germline V gene, CDR1 is LNHDA and CDR2 is SQIVND (reference sequence). The CDR3 DNA is TGTGCCAGTAGTACCCCCAACCTGGGGGACATTCAGTACTTC. Translation gives CASSTPNLGDIQYF.

By frequency in the sample, this clonotype is medium-sized (0.01 to 0.1%). The chain is built from TRBV7-8 and TRBJ2-3; a possible D gene is TRBD2 (7 bases). With 5 bases removed from V and 6 bases from J, the gap between germline ends came to 12 bases. This CDR3 has 13 residues. Germline CDR1 and CDR2: SGHVS and FQNEAQ. CDR3 bases: TGTGCCAGCAGCCGAAGGGGGGGGGATACGCAGTATTTT. This gives the protein CASSRRGGDTQYF.

By proportion, this clonotype is hyperexpanded. The chain links TRBV28 to TRBJ2-2; the D is unclear. V was clipped by 6 bases and J by 1 base, with 3 bases between them. Germline CDR1 and CDR2: MDHEN and SYDVKM. The CDR3 sequence is 12 residues long. The CDR3 nucleotides read TGTGCCAGCAGCCAGAACACCGGGGAGCTGTTTTTT. This codes for CASSQNTGELFF.

By frequency in the sample, this clonotype is large (0.1 to 1%). The rearrangement uses TRBV28 and TRBJ2-1; possibly TRBD1 for D (5 bases). The length of the CDR3 is 13 residues. Deletions cut 6 bases from V and 6 bases from J, with 12 bases between. From germline, CDR1 is MDHEN and CDR2 SYDVKM. The CDR3 reads CASREDTTNEQFF. CDR3 sequence (DNA): TGTGCCAGCAGAGAGGACACCACCAATGAGCAGTTCTTC.

As for this clonotype: A much bigger clone sits one base away, suggesting this may be a read error. The chain combines TRBV19 with TRBJ2-3, with D perhaps TRBD2 (6 bases). V lost 5 bases and J lost 3, with 18 bases in between. Germline V CDR1 and CDR2: LNHDA, SQIVND (reference sequence). The CDR3 has 16 amino acids. In DNA, the CDR3 is TGTGCCAGTAGTCCAAGGGACGCCAGCGGGACAGATACGCAGTATTTT. This gives the protein CASSPRDASGTDTQYF. Using reference TRBV19 and TRBJ2-3 for the parts outside the CDR3, the full variable domain is DGGITQSPKYLFRKEGQNVTLSCEQNLNHDAMYWYRQDPGQGLRLIYYSQIVNDFQKGDIAEGYSVSREKKESFPLTVTSAQKNPTAFYLCASSPRDASGTDTQYFGPGTRLTVL.

With respect to this clonotype: Its ends do not fully match the called genes, so a read error is possible. This sequence joins TRBV7-9 and TRBJ2-1, with D maybe TRBD2 (6 bases). This CDR3 spans 14 amino acids. Germline V gene sequence: CDR1 SEHNR, CDR2 FQNEAQ (reference sequence). The CDR3 spells CAGSATDGGAEQSF. CDR3 in DNA: TGTGCCGGCAGCGCCACGGATGGAGGGGCTGAGCAGTCCTTC.

By proportion, this clonotype is medium-sized. The rearrangement joins TRBV6-2 or TRBV6-3 to TRBJ2-3; 9 bases map to TRBD2. The CDR3 is 15 residues long. Germline loops: CDR1 MNHEY, CDR2 SVGEGT. Losses at the gene ends were 2 bases for V and 0 bases for J; bases not matched to a gene: 0. The CDR3 protein is CASSYTSGSTDTQYF. The CDR3 DNA sequence: TGTGCCAGCAGTTACACTAGCGGGAGCACAGATACGCAGTATTTT.

In this sample, this clonotype is large. The genes are TRBV2 and TRBJ2-2, with 9 bases identical to TRBD2. The CDR3 loop spans 16 amino acids. The junction had 7 bases not matched to a gene; V was cut back by 5 bases and J by 3 bases. The germline CDR1 and CDR2 sequences are SNHLY and FYNNEI. The CDR3 sequence: CASSTVAGAYTGELFF. CDR3 DNA sequence: TGTGCCAGCAGTACCGTAGCGGGAGCGTACACCGGGGAGCTGTTTTTT.

In its sample, this clonotype is large. The rearrangement links TRBV12-3 or TRBV12-4 to TRBJ2-1, with a tentative D call TRBD2 (5 bases). CDR3 length: 15 amino acids. Trimming took 3 bases from V and 3 from J, leaving 12 bases between them. Written as DNA, the CDR3 is TGTGCCAGCAGTTTGTCCGGGAACGGCTACAATGAGCAGTTCTTC. Translating gives CASSLSGNGYNEQFF.

With regard to this clonotype: A much larger clone differs from this one at a single base, so this may be a read error. The J gene is TRBJ1-6, the V gene TRBV4-3, with D perhaps matching TRBD1 (6 bases). The CDR3 is made up of 16 amino acids. CDR1 is LGHNA, CDR2 YSLEER, per germline. This CDR3 is CASSQVTGTKDSHLHF. Written as DNA, the CDR3 is TGCGCCAGCAGCCAAGTAACCGGGACAAAGGATTCACACCTCCACTTT.